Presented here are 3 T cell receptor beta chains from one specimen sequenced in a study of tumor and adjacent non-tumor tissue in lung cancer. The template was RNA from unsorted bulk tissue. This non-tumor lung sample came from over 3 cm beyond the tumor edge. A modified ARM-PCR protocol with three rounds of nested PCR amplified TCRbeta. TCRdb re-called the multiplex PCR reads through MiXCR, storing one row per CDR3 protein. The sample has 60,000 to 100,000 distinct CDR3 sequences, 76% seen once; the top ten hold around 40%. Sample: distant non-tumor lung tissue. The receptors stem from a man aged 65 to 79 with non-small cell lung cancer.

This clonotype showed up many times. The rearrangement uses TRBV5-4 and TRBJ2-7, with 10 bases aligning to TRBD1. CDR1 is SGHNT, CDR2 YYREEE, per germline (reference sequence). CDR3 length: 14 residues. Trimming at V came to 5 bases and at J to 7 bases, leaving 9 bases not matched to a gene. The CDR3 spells CASSLRQGAGEQYF. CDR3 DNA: TGTGCCAGCAGTTTAAGACAGGGGGCGGGGGAGCAGTACTTC.

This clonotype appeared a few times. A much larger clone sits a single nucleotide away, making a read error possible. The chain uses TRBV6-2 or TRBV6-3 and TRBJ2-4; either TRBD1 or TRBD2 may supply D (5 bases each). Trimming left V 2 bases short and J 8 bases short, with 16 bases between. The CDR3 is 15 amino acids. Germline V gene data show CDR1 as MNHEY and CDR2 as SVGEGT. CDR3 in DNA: TGTGCCAGCAGTTACCGGGCAGGGAGCATTGACATTCAGTACTTC. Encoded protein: CASSYRAGSIDIQYF.

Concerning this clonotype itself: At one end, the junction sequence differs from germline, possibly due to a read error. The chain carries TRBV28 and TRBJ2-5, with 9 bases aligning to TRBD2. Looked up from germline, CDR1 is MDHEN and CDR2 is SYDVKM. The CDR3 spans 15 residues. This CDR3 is CVSRIPGTSRSVQYF. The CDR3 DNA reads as TGTGTCAGCAGAATCCCAGGGACTAGCAGGAGTGTCCAGTACTTC.